This is a list of T cell receptor beta chains from one sample in a study of cytomegalovirus exposure and HLA in healthy donors. Clones were read by immunoSEQ multiplex PCR, and TCRdb kept only the in-frame ones, dropping some. The sample is made up of 200,000 to 250,000 clones, and the top ten hold over 0.75% of it. Sequenced: PBMCs. Every receptor here comes from a woman aged 25 to 39 in good health and CMV-seropositive. Each CDR3 is given with its conserved first and last residue. Fields, in order: D gene, V gene, J gene, CDR3 protein, CDR3 DNA. The D gene is left open where the match is weak.

D gene: NA; V gene: TRBV7-2; J gene: TRBJ1-1; CDR3 protein: CASSLRALVNTEAFF; CDR3 DNA: TGTGCCAGCAGCTTACGAGCCCTCGTGAACACTGAAGCTTTCTTT
D gene: NA; V gene: TRBV6-1; J gene: TRBJ2-3; CDR3 protein: CASTEDFPGDTQYF; CDR3 DNA: TGTGCCAGCACCGAGGACTTCCCCGGGGATACGCAGTATTTT
D gene: TRBD2; V gene: TRBV5-4; J gene: TRBJ2-7; CDR3 protein: CASRVWGGPHEQYF; CDR3 DNA: TGTGCCAGCAGGGTCTGGGGAGGGCCCCACGAGCAGTACTTC
D gene: TRBD2; V gene: TRBV7-8; J gene: TRBJ2-7; CDR3 protein: CASSFQSGVENEQYF; CDR3 DNA: TGTGCCAGCAGCTTTCAAAGCGGGGTTGAGAACGAGCAGTACTTC
D gene: TRBD1; V gene: TRBV19; J gene: TRBJ1-2; CDR3 protein: CASSIVRIRGLSYTF; CDR3 DNA: TGTGCCAGTAGTATCGTACGAATCAGGGGGTTGAGCTACACCTTC
D gene: TRBD1; V gene: TRBV2; J gene: TRBJ2-1; CDR3 protein: CASSVGGTGHNEQFF; CDR3 DNA: TGTGCCAGCAGTGTTGGTGGGACAGGGCACAATGAGCAGTTCTTC
D gene: NA; V gene: TRBV2; J gene: TRBJ2-5; CDR3 protein: CASRLGVQETQYF; CDR3 DNA: TGTGCCAGCAGGTTAGGGGTGCAAGAGACCCAGTACTTC
D gene: NA; V gene: TRBV6-1; J gene: TRBJ1-4; CDR3 protein: CASRHHQGSNEKLFF; CDR3 DNA: TGTGCCAGCAGGCACCATCAGGGGAGCAATGAAAAACTGTTTTTT
D gene: TRBD1; V gene: TRBV5-1; J gene: TRBJ2-7; CDR3 protein: CASSRSRTGTGGYEQYF; CDR3 DNA: TGCGCCAGCAGCCGGTCACGGACCGGGACAGGGGGCTACGAGCAGTACTTC
D gene: NA; V gene: TRBV7-9; J gene: TRBJ1-1; CDR3 protein: CASSSNRGTEAFF; CDR3 DNA: TGTGCCAGCAGCTCAAACCGAGGCACTGAAGCTTTCTTT
D gene: TRBD1; V gene: TRBV6-5; J gene: TRBJ2-1; CDR3 protein: CASSYSPQGAVEQFF; CDR3 DNA: TGTGCCAGCAGTTACTCCCCCCAGGGGGCGGTTGAGCAGTTCTTC
D gene: TRBD1; V gene: TRBV6-1; J gene: TRBJ2-5; CDR3 protein: CASSDGTGAVETQYF; CDR3 DNA: TGTGCCAGCAGTGATGGGACAGGGGCGGTGGAGACCCAGTACTTC
D gene: TRBD1; V gene: TRBV6-1; J gene: TRBJ1-2; CDR3 protein: CASSARDRVYGYTF; CDR3 DNA: TGTGCCAGCAGTGCCCGGGACAGAGTTTATGGCTACACCTTC
D gene: TRBD2; V gene: TRBV9; J gene: TRBJ2-1; CDR3 protein: CASTPGLAYNEQFF; CDR3 DNA: TGTGCCTCTACCCCGGGACTAGCTTACAATGAGCAGTTCTTC
D gene: NA; V gene: TRBV18; J gene: TRBJ2-7; CDR3 protein: CASSPGQSSYEQYF; CDR3 DNA: TGTGCCAGCTCACCCGGACAGTCCTCCTACGAGCAGTACTTC
D gene: TRBD2; V gene: TRBV7-9; J gene: TRBJ2-5; CDR3 protein: CASSSLHQGGETQYF; CDR3 DNA: TGTGCCAGCAGCTCCCTACATCAGGGAGGGGAGACCCAGTACTTC
D gene: TRBD1; V gene: TRBV2; J gene: TRBJ1-2; CDR3 protein: CASSETRGQGGYGYTF; CDR3 DNA: TGTGCCAGCAGTGAAACGAGAGGACAGGGGGGCTATGGCTACACCTTC
D gene: TRBD1; V gene: TRBV4-3; J gene: TRBJ1-2; CDR3 protein: CASSRVGQELNYGYTF; CDR3 DNA: TGCGCCAGCAGCCGAGTAGGACAGGAGCTTAACTATGGCTACACCTTC
D gene: TRBD2; V gene: TRBV7-2; J gene: TRBJ2-5; CDR3 protein: CASSPPGLVFPETQYF; CDR3 DNA: TGTGCCAGCAGCCCTCCGGGACTAGTCTTCCCGGAGACCCAGTACTTC
D gene: NA; V gene: TRBV7-2; J gene: TRBJ1-1; CDR3 protein: CASSLLSTYNTEAFF; CDR3 DNA: TGTGCCAGCAGCCTCCTAAGCACTTACAACACTGAAGCTTTCTTT
D gene: NA; V gene: TRBV7-2; J gene: TRBJ1-1; CDR3 protein: CASSPYTEAFF; CDR3 DNA: TGTGCCAGCAGCCCTTATACTGAAGCTTTCTTT
D gene: NA; V gene: TRBV5-6; J gene: TRBJ2-5; CDR3 protein: CASKSQRTETQYF; CDR3 DNA: TGTGCCAGCAAGTCCCAGCGGACGGAGACCCAGTACTTC
D gene: TRBD1; V gene: TRBV30; J gene: TRBJ1-4; CDR3 protein: CAWSAGQRVTLGEKLFF; CDR3 DNA: TGTGCCTGGAGTGCGGGACAGAGAGTAACTCTCGGGGAAAAACTGTTTTTT
D gene: NA; V gene: TRBV7-8; J gene: TRBJ2-3; CDR3 protein: CASSPRFMVQGGADTQYF; CDR3 DNA: TGTGCCAGCAGCCCCCGGTTTATGGTACAGGGTGGGGCAGATACGCAGTATTTT
D gene: TRBD2; V gene: TRBV7-2; J gene: TRBJ2-1; CDR3 protein: CASRVSGRARGEQFF; CDR3 DNA: TGTGCCAGCAGGGTTAGCGGGAGGGCCAGGGGAGAGCAGTTCTTC
D gene: NA; V gene: TRBV6-1; J gene: TRBJ1-1; CDR3 protein: CASSFQGMNTEAFF; CDR3 DNA: TGTGCCAGCAGTTTCCAGGGAATGAACACTGAAGCTTTCTTT
D gene: NA; V gene: TRBV13; J gene: TRBJ1-6; CDR3 protein: CASSSPGHLNSPLHF; CDR3 DNA: TGTGCCAGCAGCTCCCCGGGACACCTTAATTCACCCCTCCACTTT
D gene: NA; V gene: TRBV5-4; J gene: TRBJ2-7; CDR3 protein: CASSLGTVSSYEQYF; CDR3 DNA: TGTGCCAGCAGCTTGGGAACAGTCAGCTCCTACGAGCAGTACTTC
D gene: TRBD2; V gene: TRBV5-1; J gene: TRBJ2-2; CDR3 protein: CASSIGRRELDTGELFF; CDR3 DNA: TGCGCCAGCAGCATTGGTCGGCGGGAGCTAGACACCGGGGAGCTGTTTTTT
D gene: TRBD1; V gene: TRBV28; J gene: TRBJ2-7; CDR3 protein: CASNPGQDYEQYF; CDR3 DNA: TGTGCCAGTAACCCGGGACAGGACTACGAGCAGTACTTC
D gene: TRBD1; V gene: TRBV6-4; J gene: TRBJ2-3; CDR3 protein: CASSQGGTDTQYF; CDR3 DNA: TGTGCCAGCAGTCAGGGGGGCACAGATACGCAGTATTTT